This TCR beta chain is drawn from a study of T cell repertoires in aging, cancer and after chemotherapy. Study-wide context: Paired samples before and after chemotherapy came from chronic lymphocytic leukemia patients on fludarabine- or bendamustine-based regimens. Study-wide findings and caveats: Median generation probability rose over the chemotherapy interval in each cancer cohort, suggesting rebound thymic output.

Rearranged V-D-J TRB sequences were amplified with a mixed TRB-A/B primer pool. Via MiXCR, TCRdb re-called the multiplex PCR reads, giving one row per CDR3 protein. The table records around 1,700 distinct CDR3 sequences, roughly a quarter of them present only once. Peripheral blood genomic DNA, not sorted cells or RNA, was the template. CDR1 and CDR2 (germline): MNHEY, SMNVEV (reference sequence). V was cut by 3 bases and J by 6 bases, with 9 bases left in between. The CDR3 runs 14 residues. Sample share makes this clonotype medium-sized (0.01 to 0.1%). The antigen is undetermined. This chain links TRBV27 with TRBJ1-6; D not certain. Sequences were obtained from blood. This TCR came from a human donor with a blood cancer. The CDR3 DNA reads TGTGCCAGCAGTTTTACCAGATTTAATTCACCCCTCCACTTT. It codes for CASSFTRFNSPLHF.